Detailed here is one TCR beta chain. This was a deep-level run. Assay: immunoSEQ multiplex PCR; the TCRdb copy retains only in-frame clones and omits some. Here the sample spans roughly 2,000,000 clones, around 96% being singletons. CD45RO-negative CD8 cells positively selected for CCR7 made up the naive population, which excluded terminally differentiated effector memory CD45RA+ cells. These data are taken from a study of shared clonotypes between healthy human individuals. The CDR3 has 14 amino acids. CDR1 and CDR2 from the germline V gene are SEHNR and FQNEAQ (reference sequence). V lost 5 bases to trimming and J lost 3 bases; unmatched junction nucleotides: 2.

The TCR comes from a man younger than 35 in good health. The chain is built from TRBV7-9 and TRBJ2-5; 11 bases agree with TRBD2. Sequencing used naive CD8+ T cells sorted from blood. The CDR3 spells CASSSSGGEETQYF. CDR3 nucleotide sequence: TGTGCCAGCAGCAGTAGCGGGGGGGAAGAGACCCAGTACTTC.